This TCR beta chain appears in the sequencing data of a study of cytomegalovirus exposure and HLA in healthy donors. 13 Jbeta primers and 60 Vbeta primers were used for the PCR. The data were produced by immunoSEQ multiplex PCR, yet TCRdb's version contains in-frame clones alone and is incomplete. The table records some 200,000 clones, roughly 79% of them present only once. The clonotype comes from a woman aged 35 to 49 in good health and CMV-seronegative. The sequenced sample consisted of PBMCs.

The CDR3 is CASSNTQQGVGFEKLFF. DNA for the CDR3: TGTGCCAGCAGTAACACACAGCAGGGGGTCGGATTTGAAAAACTGTTTTTT. The genes are TRBV27 and TRBJ1-4; 7 nucleotides agree with TRBD1. The CDR3 covers 17 residues. V trimming: 5 bases; J trimming: 7 bases; junction bases outside the gene matches: 16. The germline V gene encodes CDR1 MNHEY and CDR2 SMNVEV (reference sequence).